A selection of T cell receptor beta chains follows, all from one sample in a study of shared clonotypes between healthy human individuals. Repertoires were generated with immunoSEQ multiplex PCR, while TCRdb's copy carries only in-frame clones and drops some. The data contain 470,000 or so clones, 70% to 85% of them singletons. The sample taken for sequencing was PBMCs. These receptors all come from a woman in her 40s in good health. Some clones in this sample may be carry-over from other donors' samples. Each CDR3 is given with its conserved first and last residue. A D gene is named only where the DNA matches it firmly. Expanded clones get a size class; other rows say once, few or many, or leave the size out.

-,TRBV6-5,TRBJ1-2,14,TRBD1,CASSRTGPGYGYTF,TGTGCCAGCAGCCGGACAGGACCTGGTTATGGCTACACCTTC
once,TRBV7-9,TRBJ2-5,16,TRBD2,CASSTLLAGVEETQYF,TGTGCCAGCAGCACCCTACTAGCGGGAGTGGAGGAGACCCAGTACTTC
-,TRBV21-1,TRBJ2-3,16,-,CASPIPGLAGTDTQYF,TGTGCCAGCCCCATTCCGGGACTAGCGGGCACAGATACGCAGTATTTT
-,TRBV9,TRBJ2-1,16,-,CASSAPFGSSYNEQFF,TGTGCCAGCAGCGCCCCTTTTGGGAGCTCCTACAATGAGCAGTTCTTC
-,TRBV28,TRBJ2-7,13,-,CASSLSFSHEQYF,TGTGCCAGCAGTTTATCGTTTTCCCACGAGCAGTACTTC
-,TRBV6-5,TRBJ1-1,15,TRBD1,CASSPAPGQDTEAFF,TGTGCCAGCAGTCCAGCGCCGGGACAGGACACTGAAGCTTTCTTT
-,TRBV5-1,TRBJ2-7,15,-,CASSPDGGGSYEQYF,TGCGCCAGCAGCCCGGACGGAGGAGGGAGCTACGAGCAGTACTTC
once,TRBV28,TRBJ1-2,16,TRBD1,CASSFPYRGRVYGYTF,TGTGCCAGCAGTTTTCCATACAGGGGGCGGGTCTATGGCTACACCTTC
-,TRBV5-1,TRBJ2-3,14,-,CASSGGGTTDTQYF,TGCGCCAGCAGCGGCGGCGGGACGACAGATACGCAGTATTTT
-,TRBV2,TRBJ1-1,15,-,CASRVRQEPNTEAFF,TGTGCCAGCAGGGTTCGACAGGAACCGAACACTGAAGCTTTCTTT
-,TRBV27,TRBJ2-7,14,TRBD2,CASSPTMTSGSVYF,TGTGCCAGCAGTCCCACCATGACTAGCGGGAGTGTGTACTTC
few,TRBV5-5,TRBJ2-1,16,TRBD2,CASSFSGLAYQNEQFF,TGTGCCAGCAGCTTTTCGGGACTAGCGTACCAAAATGAGCAGTTCTTC
-,TRBV7-2,TRBJ1-5,14,-,CASSLARGNQPQHF,TGTGCCAGCAGCTTAGCTAGGGGGAATCAGCCCCAGCATTTT
-,TRBV19,TRBJ2-4,16,TRBD2,CASSMESSGLQNIQYF,TGTGCCAGTAGTATGGAGTCTAGCGGGCTCCAAAACATTCAGTACTTC
-,TRBV7-9,TRBJ2-7,15,TRBD1,CASSPRGTGSYEQYF,TGTGCCAGCAGCCCTAGGGGGACAGGGTCCTACGAGCAGTACTTC
-,TRBV4-3,TRBJ2-4,15,TRBD1,CASSQGGQGADIQYF,TGCGCCAGCAGCCAAGGAGGGCAGGGGGCAGACATTCAGTACTTC
-,TRBV19,TRBJ2-7,15,TRBD2,CASSPGTSGSYEQYF,TGTGCCAGTAGTCCAGGTACTAGCGGATCCTACGAGCAGTACTTC
-,TRBV12-5,TRBJ2-2,18,-,CASGLGPKGGTNTGELFF,TGTGCTAGTGGTTTGGGGCCCAAGGGGGGCACGAACACCGGGGAGCTGTTTTTT
-,TRBV5-3,TRBJ1-5,11,-,CARSLEQPQHF,TGTGCCAGAAGCTTGGAACAGCCCCAGCATTTT
-,TRBV27,TRBJ2-2,16,-,CASSQGAGLNTGELFF,TGTGCCAGCAGCCAAGGAGCGGGCTTGAACACCGGGGAGCTGTTTTTT
-,TRBV4-3,TRBJ1-4,13,-,CASSWASEEKLFF,TGCGCCAGCAGCTGGGCCTCGGAGGAAAAACTGTTTTTT
once,TRBV11-2,TRBJ2-1,18,TRBD2,CASSTTGTSGRAYNEQFF,TGTGCCAGCAGCACAACCGGGACTAGCGGGAGGGCCTACAATGAGCAGTTCTTC
-,TRBV28,TRBJ1-2,14,-,CASSLVSDYHGYTF,TGTGCCAGCAGTTTAGTGTCGGATTACCATGGCTACACCTTC
-,TRBV6-1,TRBJ1-2,15,TRBD1,CASRGQGAPGYGYTF,TGTGCCAGCAGGGGACAGGGGGCTCCGGGCTATGGCTACACCTTC
once,TRBV4-2,TRBJ1-2,13,-,CASSQDRQTKYTF,TGTGCCAGCAGCCAAGATCGACAGACAAAGTACACCTTC
few,TRBV7-2,TRBJ2-4,14,-,CASSLYEAKNIQYF,TGTGCCAGCAGCCTATATGAAGCCAAAAACATTCAGTACTTC
-,TRBV7-9,TRBJ1-4,15,-,CASSLAPSPGEKLFF,TGTGCCAGCAGCTTAGCGCCAAGCCCCGGGGAAAAACTGTTTTTT
few,TRBV19,TRBJ2-5,16,-,CASSTPTAVGKETQYF,TGTGCCAGTAGTACGCCGACAGCCGTGGGTAAAGAGACCCAGTACTTC
-,TRBV7-2,TRBJ1-1,16,-,CASSPGRGRGNTEAFF,TGTGCCAGCAGCCCCGGGAGGGGGAGGGGGAACACTGAAGCTTTCTTT
-,TRBV18,TRBJ1-2,15,TRBD1,CASSPDRGDNYGYTF,TGTGCCAGCTCGCCGGACAGGGGAGATAACTATGGCTACACCTTC
-,TRBV6-4,TRBJ2-3,16,TRBD2,CASSDGAIGGTDTQYF,TGTGCCAGCAGTGACGGGGCTATCGGGGGGACAGATACGCAGTATTTT
-,TRBV15,TRBJ2-3,17,-,CATSRALQGMSTDTQYF,TGTGCCACCAGCAGAGCCCTCCAGGGTATGAGCACAGATACGCAGTATTTT
-,TRBV19,TRBJ2-1,15,-,CASGGLRGSYNEQFF,TGTGCCAGTGGGGGGCTTCGAGGCTCCTACAATGAGCAGTTCTTC
-,TRBV18,TRBJ1-4,16,-,CASSPRQAATNEKLFF,TGTGCCAGCTCACCAAGACAGGCTGCAACTAATGAAAAACTGTTTTTT
-,TRBV4-1,TRBJ2-5,16,-,CASSQSRASPQETQYF,TGCGCCAGCAGCCAATCCAGGGCCTCCCCCCAAGAGACCCAGTACTTC
many,TRBV5-1,TRBJ1-1,17,TRBD1,CASSLTLLGQGGAEAFF,TGCGCCAGCAGCTTGACCTTGCTCGGACAGGGTGGGGCTGAAGCTTTCTTT
-,TRBV30,TRBJ1-5,13,-,CAWSASGGQPQHF,TGTGCCTGGAGTGCCTCCGGTGGTCAGCCCCAGCATTTT
-,TRBV19,TRBJ2-5,15,-,CASSPRGWYQETQYF,TGTGCCAGTAGTCCCCGGGGATGGTACCAAGAGACCCAGTACTTC
-,TRBV27,TRBJ2-1,16,-,CASSFSGRSTYNEQFF,TGTGCCAGCAGTTTCTCGGGGAGGTCGACCTACAATGAGCAGTTCTTC